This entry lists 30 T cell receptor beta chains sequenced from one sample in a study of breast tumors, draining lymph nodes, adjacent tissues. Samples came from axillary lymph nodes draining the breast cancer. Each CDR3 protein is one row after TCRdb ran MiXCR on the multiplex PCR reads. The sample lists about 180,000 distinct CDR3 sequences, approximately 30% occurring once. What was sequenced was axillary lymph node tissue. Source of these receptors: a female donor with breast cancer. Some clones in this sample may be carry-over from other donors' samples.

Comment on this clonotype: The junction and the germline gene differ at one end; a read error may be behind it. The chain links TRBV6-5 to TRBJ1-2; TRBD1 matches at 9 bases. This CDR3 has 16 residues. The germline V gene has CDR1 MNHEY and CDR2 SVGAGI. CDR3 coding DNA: TGTGCCAGCAGTCACTCGACAGGGGGGGATTACTATGGCTACACCTTC. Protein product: CASSHSTGGDYYGYTF.

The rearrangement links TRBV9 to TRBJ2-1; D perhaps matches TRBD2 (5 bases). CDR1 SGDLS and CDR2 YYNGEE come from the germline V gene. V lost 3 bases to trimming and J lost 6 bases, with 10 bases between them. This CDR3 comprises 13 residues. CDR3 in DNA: TGTGCCAGCAGCGGAACTAGTGTCAATGAGCAGTTCTTC. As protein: CASSGTSVNEQFF. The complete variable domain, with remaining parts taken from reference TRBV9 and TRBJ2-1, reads DSGVTQTPKHLITATGQRVTLRCSPRSGDLSVYWYQQSLDQGLQFLIQYYNGEERAKGNILERFSAQQFPDLHSELNLSSLELGDSALYFCASSGTSVNEQFFGPGTRLTVL.

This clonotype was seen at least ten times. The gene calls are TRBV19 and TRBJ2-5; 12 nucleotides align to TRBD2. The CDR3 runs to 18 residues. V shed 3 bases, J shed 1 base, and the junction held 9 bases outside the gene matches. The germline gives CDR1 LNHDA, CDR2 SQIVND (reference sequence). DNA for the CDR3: TGTGCCAGTAGTATCGGGTCTAGCGGGGGGGGAATCCAAGAGACCCAGTACTTC. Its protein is CASSIGSSGGGIQETQYF.

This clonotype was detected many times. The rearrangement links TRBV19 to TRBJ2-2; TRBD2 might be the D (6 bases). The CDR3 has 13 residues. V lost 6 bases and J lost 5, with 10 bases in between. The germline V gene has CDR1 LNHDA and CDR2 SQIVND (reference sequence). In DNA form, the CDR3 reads TGTGCCAGTAGCGCGGAGGGAACCGGGGAGCTGTTTTTT. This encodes CASSAEGTGELFF.

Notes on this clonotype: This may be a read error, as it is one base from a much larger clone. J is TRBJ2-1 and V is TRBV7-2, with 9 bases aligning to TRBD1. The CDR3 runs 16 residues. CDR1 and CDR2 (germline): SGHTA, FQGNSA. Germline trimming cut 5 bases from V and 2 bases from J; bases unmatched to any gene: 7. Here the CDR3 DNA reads TGTGCCAGCAGCCTTTCCGGGACAGGGCCCTACAATGAGCAGTTCTTC. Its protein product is CASSLSGTGPYNEQFF.

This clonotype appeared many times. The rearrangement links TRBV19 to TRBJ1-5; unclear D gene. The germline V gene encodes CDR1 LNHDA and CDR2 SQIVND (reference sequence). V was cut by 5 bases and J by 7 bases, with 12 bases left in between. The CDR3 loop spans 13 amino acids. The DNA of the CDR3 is TGTGCCAGTAGTTATTGGGGAGGCCAGCCCCAGCATTTT. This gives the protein CASSYWGGQPQHF.

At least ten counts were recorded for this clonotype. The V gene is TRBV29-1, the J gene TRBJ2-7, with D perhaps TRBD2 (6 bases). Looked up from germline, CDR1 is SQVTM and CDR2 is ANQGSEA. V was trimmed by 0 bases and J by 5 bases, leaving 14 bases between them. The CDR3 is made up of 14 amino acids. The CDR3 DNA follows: TGCAGCGTTGAAGAATCAATCGGGACTGACGAGCAGTACTTC. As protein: CSVEESIGTDEQYF.

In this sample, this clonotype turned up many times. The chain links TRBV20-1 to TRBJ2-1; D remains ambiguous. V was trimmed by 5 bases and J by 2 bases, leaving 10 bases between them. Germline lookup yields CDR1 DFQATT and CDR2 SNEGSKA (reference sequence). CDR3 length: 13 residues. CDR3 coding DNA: TGCAGTGCTCGGCTTATCACCTACAATGAGCAGTTCTTC. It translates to CSARLITYNEQFF.

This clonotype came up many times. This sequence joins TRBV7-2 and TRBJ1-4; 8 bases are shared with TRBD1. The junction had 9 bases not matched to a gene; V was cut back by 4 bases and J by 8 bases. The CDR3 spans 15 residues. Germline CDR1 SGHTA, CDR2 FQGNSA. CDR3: CASSSARGPWEKLFF. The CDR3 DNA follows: TGTGCCAGCAGCTCCGCCAGGGGGCCGTGGGAAAAACTGTTTTTT.

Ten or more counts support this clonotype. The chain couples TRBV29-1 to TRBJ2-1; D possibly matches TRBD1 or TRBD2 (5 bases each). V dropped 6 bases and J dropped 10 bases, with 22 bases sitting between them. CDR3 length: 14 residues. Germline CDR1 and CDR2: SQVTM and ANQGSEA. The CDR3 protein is CSVPIKRGAREQFF. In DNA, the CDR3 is TGCAGCGTACCTATCAAAAGGGGAGCACGGGAGCAGTTCTTC.

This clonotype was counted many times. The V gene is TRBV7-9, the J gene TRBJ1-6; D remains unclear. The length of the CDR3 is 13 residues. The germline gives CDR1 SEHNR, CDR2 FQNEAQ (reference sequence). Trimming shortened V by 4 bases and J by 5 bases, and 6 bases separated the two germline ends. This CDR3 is CASSYRDNSPLHF. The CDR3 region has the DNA TGTGCCAGCAGCTACAGAGATAATTCACCCCTCCACTTT.

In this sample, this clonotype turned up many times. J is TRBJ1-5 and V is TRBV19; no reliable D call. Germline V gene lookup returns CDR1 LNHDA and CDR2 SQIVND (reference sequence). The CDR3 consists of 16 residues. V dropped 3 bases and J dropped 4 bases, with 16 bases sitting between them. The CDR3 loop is CASSMSTPNSNQPQHF. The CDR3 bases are TGTGCCAGTAGTATGAGTACGCCAAATAGTAATCAGCCCCAGCATTTT.

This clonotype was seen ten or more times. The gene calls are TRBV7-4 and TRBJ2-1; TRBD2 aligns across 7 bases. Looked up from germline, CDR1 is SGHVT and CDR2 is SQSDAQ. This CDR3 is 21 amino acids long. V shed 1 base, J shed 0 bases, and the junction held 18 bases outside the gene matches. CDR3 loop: CASSLEPVAGRYRSSYNEQFF. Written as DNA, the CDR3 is TGTGCCAGCAGCTTAGAGCCGGTAGCGGGTAGGTATAGGAGCTCCTACAATGAGCAGTTCTTC.

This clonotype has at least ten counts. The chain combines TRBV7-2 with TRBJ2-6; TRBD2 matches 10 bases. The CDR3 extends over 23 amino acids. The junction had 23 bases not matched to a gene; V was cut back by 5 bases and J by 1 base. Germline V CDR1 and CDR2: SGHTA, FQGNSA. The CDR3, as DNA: TGTGCCAGCAGCCTAAGGTTACTAGCGGGACCCCGCAGACAGAGGTCTGGGGCCAACGTCCTGACTTTC. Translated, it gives CASSLRLLAGPRRQRSGANVLTF.

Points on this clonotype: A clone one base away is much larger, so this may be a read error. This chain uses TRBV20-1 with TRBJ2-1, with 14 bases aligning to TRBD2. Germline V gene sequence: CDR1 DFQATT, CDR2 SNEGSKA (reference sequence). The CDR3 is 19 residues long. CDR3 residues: CSARARGTSGGRSYNGQFF. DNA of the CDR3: TGCAGTGCTAGAGCCAGAGGGACTAGCGGGGGCCGCTCCTACAATGGGCAGTTCTTC.

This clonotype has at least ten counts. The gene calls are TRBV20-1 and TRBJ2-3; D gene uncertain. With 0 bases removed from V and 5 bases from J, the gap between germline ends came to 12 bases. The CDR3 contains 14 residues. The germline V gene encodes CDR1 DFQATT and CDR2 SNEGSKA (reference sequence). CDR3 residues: CSARELSEEDTQYF. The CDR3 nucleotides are TGCAGTGCTAGAGAACTATCTGAAGAAGATACGCAGTATTTT.

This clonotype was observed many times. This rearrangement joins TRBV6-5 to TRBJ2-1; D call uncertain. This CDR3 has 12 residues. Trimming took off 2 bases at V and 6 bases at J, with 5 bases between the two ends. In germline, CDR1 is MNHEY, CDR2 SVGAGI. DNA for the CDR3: TGTGCCAGCAGTTACCAAGGCAATGAGCAGTTCTTC. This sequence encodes CASSYQGNEQFF.

CDR3 loop: CASSESRRGGNIQYF. The CDR3 nucleotides are TGCGCCAGCAGTGAGTCGAGGCGCGGGGGAAACATTCAGTACTTC. V is TRBV10-1 and J is TRBJ2-4; 7 nucleotides line up with TRBD2. CDR1 and CDR2 from the germline V gene are WNHNN and SYGVQD (reference sequence). CDR3 length equals 15 residues. The V segment lost 0 bases and the J segment 6 bases; nucleotides outside the gene matches: 5.

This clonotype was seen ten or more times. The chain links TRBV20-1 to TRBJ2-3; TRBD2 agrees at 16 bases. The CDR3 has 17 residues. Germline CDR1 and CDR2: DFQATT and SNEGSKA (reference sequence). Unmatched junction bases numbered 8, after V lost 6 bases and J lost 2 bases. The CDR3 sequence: CSAAGTSGGGYTDTQYF. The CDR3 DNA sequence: TGCAGTGCAGCGGGGACTAGCGGGGGGGGTTACACAGATACGCAGTATTTT.

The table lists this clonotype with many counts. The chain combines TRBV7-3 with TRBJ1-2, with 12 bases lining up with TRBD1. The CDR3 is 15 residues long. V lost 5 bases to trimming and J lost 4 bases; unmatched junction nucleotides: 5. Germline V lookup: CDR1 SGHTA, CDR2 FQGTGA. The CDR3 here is CASSPGTGGLYGYTF. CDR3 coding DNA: TGTGCCAGCAGCCCCGGGACAGGGGGCCTCTATGGCTACACCTTC.

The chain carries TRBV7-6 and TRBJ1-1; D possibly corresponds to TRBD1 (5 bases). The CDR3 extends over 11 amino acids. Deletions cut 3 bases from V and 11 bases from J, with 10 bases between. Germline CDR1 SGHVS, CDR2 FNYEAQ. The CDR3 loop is CASSLGGVAFF. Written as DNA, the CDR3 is TGTGCCAGCAGCTTGGGGGGAGTCGCTTTCTTT.

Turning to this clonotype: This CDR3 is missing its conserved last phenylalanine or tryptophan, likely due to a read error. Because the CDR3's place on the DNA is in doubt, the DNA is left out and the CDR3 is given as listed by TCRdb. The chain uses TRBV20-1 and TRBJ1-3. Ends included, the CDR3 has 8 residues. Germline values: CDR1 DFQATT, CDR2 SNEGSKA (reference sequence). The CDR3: CSAKDVNY.

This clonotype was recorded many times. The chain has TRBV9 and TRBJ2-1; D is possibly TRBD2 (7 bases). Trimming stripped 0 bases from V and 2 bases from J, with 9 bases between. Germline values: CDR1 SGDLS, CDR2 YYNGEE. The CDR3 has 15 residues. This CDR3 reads CASSVGGGTYNEQFF. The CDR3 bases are TGTGCCAGCAGCGTAGGCGGGGGCACCTACAATGAGCAGTTCTTC.

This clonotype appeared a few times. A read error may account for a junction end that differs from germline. The CDR3 loop reads CASSHSTSSGRGSPLHF. The CDR3 DNA sequence: TGTGCCAGCAGTCACTCGACATCATCAGGGAGGGGTTCACCCCTCCACTTT. The chain carries TRBV6-6 and TRBJ1-6; perhaps TRBD1 as D (5 bases). The CDR3 is 17 residues long. Germline assignment: CDR1 MNHNY and CDR2 SVGAGI (reference sequence).

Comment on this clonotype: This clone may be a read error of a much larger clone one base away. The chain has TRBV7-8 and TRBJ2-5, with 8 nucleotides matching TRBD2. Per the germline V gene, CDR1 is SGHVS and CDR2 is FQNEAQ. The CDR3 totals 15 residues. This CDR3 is CVSSLVRGGQETQHF. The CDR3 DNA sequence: TGTGTCAGCAGCTTAGTACGGGGGGGACAAGAGACCCAGCACTTC.

The CDR3 DNA follows: TGTGCCAGCAGCTTATCCCACGGGGGGGGCAATCAGCCCCAGCATTTT. Its translation: CASSLSHGGGNQPQHF. J is TRBJ1-5 and V is TRBV7-3; a possible D gene is TRBD1 (5 bases). This CDR3 has 16 amino acids. V lost 2 bases and J 2 bases, leaving 13 bases between the germline ends. The germline V gene has CDR1 SGHTA and CDR2 FQGTGA.

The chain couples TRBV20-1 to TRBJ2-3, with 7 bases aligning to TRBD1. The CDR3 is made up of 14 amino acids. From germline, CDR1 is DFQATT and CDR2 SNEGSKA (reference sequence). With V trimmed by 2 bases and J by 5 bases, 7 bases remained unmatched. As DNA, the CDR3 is TGCAGTGCTAGAAATAAGACAGGGAGAGATACGCAGTATTTT. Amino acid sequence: CSARNKTGRDTQYF.

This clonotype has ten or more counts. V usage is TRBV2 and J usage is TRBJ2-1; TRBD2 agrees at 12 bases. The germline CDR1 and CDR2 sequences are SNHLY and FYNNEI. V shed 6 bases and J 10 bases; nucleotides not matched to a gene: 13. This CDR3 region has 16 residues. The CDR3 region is CASRGPSGRAGGEQFF. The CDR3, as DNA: TGTGCCAGCAGGGGACCTAGCGGGAGGGCCGGGGGGGAGCAGTTCTTC.

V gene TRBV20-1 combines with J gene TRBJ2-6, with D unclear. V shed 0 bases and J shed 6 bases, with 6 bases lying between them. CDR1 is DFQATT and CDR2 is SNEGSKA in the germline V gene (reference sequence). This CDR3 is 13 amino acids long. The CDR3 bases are TGCAGTGCTAGAGATCATTTGGCCAACGTCCTGACTTTC. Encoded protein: CSARDHLANVLTF.

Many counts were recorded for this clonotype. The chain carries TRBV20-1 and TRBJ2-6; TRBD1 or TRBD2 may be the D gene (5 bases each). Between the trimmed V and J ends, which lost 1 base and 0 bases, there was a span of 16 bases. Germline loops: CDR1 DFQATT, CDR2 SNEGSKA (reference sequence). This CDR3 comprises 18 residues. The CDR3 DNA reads TGCAGTGCTAGAGCCCGGGACGGGAACCCCTCTGGGGCCAACGTCCTGACTTTC. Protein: CSARARDGNPSGANVLTF.